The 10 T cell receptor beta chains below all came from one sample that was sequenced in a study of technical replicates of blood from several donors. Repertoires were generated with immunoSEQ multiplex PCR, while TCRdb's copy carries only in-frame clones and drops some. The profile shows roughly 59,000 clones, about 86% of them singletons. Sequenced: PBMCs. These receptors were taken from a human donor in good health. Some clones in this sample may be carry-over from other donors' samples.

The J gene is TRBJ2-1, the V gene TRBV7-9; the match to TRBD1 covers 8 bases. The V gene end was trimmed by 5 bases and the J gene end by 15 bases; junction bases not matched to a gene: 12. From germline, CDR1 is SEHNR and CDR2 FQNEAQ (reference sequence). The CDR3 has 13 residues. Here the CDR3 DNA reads TGTGCCAGCAGCGCTCAGGGACAGGAGTCCTGGTTCTTC. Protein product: CASSAQGQESWFF. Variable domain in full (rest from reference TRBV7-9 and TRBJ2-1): DTGVSQNPRHKITKRGQNVTFRCDPISEHNRLYWYRQTLGQGPEFLTYFQNEAQLEKSRLLSDRFSAERPKGSFSTLEIQRTEQGDSAMYLCASSAQGQESWFFGPGTRLTVL.

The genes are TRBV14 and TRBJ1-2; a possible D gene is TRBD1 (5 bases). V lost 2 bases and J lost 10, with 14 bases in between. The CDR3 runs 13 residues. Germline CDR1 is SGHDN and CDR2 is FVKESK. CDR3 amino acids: CASSQQGPQVYTF. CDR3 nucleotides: TGTGCCAGCAGCCAACAGGGCCCCCAGGTCTACACCTTC.

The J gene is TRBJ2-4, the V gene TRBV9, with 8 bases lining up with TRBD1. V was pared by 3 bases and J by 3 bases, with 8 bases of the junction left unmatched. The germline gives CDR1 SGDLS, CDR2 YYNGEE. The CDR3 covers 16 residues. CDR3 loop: CASSGGTGQHKNIQYF. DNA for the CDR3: TGTGCCAGCAGCGGTGGGACAGGCCAACACAAAAACATTCAGTACTTC.

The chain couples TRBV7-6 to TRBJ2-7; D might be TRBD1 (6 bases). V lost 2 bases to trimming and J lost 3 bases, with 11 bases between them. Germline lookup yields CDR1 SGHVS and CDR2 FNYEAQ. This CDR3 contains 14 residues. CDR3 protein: CASSLSRGLYEQYF. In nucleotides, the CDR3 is TGTGCCAGCAGCTTATCCAGGGGCCTCTACGAGCAGTACTTC.

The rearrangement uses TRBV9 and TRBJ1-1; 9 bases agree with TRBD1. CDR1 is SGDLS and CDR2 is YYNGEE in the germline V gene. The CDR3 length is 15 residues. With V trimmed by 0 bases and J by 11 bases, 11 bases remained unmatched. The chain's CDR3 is CASSVDDTGGSLAFF. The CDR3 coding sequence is TGTGCCAGCAGCGTAGATGATACAGGGGGCAGTTTGGCTTTCTTT.

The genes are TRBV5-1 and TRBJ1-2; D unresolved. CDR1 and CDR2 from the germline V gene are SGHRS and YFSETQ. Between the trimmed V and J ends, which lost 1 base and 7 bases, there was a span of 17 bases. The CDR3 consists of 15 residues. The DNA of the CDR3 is TGCGCCAGCAGCTTGTTAAGCGGCGGAGAGCTTGGCTACACCTTC. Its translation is CASSLLSGGELGYTF.

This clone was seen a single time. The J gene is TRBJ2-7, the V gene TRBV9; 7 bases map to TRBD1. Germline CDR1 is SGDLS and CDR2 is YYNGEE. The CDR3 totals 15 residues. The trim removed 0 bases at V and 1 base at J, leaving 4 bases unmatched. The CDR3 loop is CASSVEWDSSYEQYF. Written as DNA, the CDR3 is TGTGCCAGCAGCGTAGAATGGGACAGTTCCTACGAGCAGTACTTC.

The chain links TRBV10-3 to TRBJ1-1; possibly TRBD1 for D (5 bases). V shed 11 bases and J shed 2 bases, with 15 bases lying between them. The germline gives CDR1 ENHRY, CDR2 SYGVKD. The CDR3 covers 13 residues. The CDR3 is CAATQGPNTEAFF. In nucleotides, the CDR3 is TGTGCCGCCACCCAGGGCCCCAACACTGAAGCTTTCTTT.

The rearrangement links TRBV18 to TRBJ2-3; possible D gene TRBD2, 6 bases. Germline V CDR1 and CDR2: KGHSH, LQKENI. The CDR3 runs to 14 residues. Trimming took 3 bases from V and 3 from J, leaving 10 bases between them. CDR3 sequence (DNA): TGTGCCAGCTCACCCCGGGGGTCTACAGATACGCAGTATTTT. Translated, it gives CASSPRGSTDTQYF. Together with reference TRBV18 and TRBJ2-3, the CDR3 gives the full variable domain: NAGVMQNPRHLVRRRGQEARLRCSPMKGHSHVYWYRQLPEEGLKFMVYLQKENIIDESGMPKERFSAEFPKEGPSILRIQQVVRGDSAAYFCASSPRGSTDTQYFGPGTRLTVL.

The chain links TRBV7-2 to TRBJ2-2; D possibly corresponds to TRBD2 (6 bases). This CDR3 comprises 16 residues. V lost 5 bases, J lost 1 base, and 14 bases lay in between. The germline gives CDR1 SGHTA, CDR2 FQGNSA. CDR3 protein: CASSPRGTMNTGELFF. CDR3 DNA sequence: TGTGCCAGCAGCCCTCGGGGGACCATGAACACCGGGGAGCTGTTTTTT.